A single sample is the source of the 3 T cell receptor beta chains below, sequenced in a study of CD8 T cells in ankylosing spondylitis. Study outcomes and limitations: The study identified a TCR beta motif of roughly eight highly homologous variants that appeared characteristic of ankylosing spondylitis blood.

TCRdb fed the 5' RACE reads into MiXCR, producing one record per CDR3 protein. The table shows 400,000 or so distinct CDR3 sequences, with approximately 26% occurring only once. Their antigen targets remain unknown. The specimen sequenced was blood, either unsorted or a sorted T cell fraction (not recorded which). The receptors shown here come from a male donor with ankylosing spondylitis.

This clonotype was found a few times. The J gene is TRBJ2-7, the V gene TRBV6-1, with 8 bases lining up with TRBD2. The germline gives CDR1 MNHNS, CDR2 SASEGT. Trimming cost V 2 bases and J 2 bases; bases outside gene matches: 5. The CDR3 sequence is 15 residues long. The CDR3 DNA sequence: TGTGCCAGCAGTGAATTAGCGGGATCCGCCTACGAGCAGTACGTC. Residues: CASSELAGSAYEQYV.

V and J are TRBV11-2 and TRBJ2-3, with D unresolved. Trimming cost V 0 bases and J 1 base, with 14 bases left between them. The CDR3 covers 17 residues. Germline V gene lookup returns CDR1 SGHAT and CDR2 FQNNGV. CDR3 amino acids: CASSLDMAVRGTDTQYF. The CDR3 DNA reads as TGTGCCAGCAGCTTAGATATGGCAGTACGCGGCACAGATACGCAGTATTTT.

This clonotype showed up just a few times. The chain combines TRBV24-1 with TRBJ1-2; possible D gene TRBD1, 5 bases. V gave up 2 bases and J gave up 14 bases, with 14 bases separating them. The length of the CDR3 is 12 residues. The germline V gene has CDR1 KGHDR and CDR2 SFDVKD. This CDR3 is CATSDWGTARTF. CDR3 DNA: TGTGCCACCAGTGATTGGGGGACTGCGCGGACCTTC.